This TCR beta chain is drawn from a study of Ad26.COV2.S vaccination and SARS-CoV-2 variants. The CDR3 consists of 16 residues. J was trimmed by 5 bases and V by 5 bases; bases with no gene match: 11. Germline values: CDR1 SEHNR, CDR2 FQNEAQ (reference sequence). Assay: immunoSEQ multiplex PCR; the TCRdb copy retains only in-frame clones and omits some. The table has approximately 340,000 clones, around 83% seen once. As for treatment: some 19 received Ad26.COV2.S at low or high dose, single or two shots; 5 received placebo; per-sample allocation not given. Collection of the samples took place on day 63 after the first injection of vaccine or placebo. In its sample, this clone was seen once. No antigen is known for it. Study findings and constraints: The authors reported substantial breadth in spike-specific CD8+ and CD4+ T cell responses after vaccination.

The rearrangement links TRBV7-9 to TRBJ2-2; 7 bases are shared with TRBD2. This TCR was sampled from a person between 18 and 65 years old who received the Ad26.COV2.S COVID-19 vaccine or a placebo. Sequences were derived from peripheral blood, sampled in a trial of Ad26.COV2.S vaccine versus placebo. CDR3 sequence reads: CASSPGLWEGTGELFF. Written as DNA, the CDR3 is TGTGCCAGCAGCCCCGGTTTGTGGGAGGGGACCGGGGAGCTGTTTTTT.